Listed here are 3 T cell receptor beta chains from one sample, sequenced in a study of shared clonotypes between healthy human individuals. Clones were read by immunoSEQ multiplex PCR, and TCRdb kept only the in-frame ones, dropping some. The sample lists about 2.5 million clones, 80% to 95% seen once, with about 0.36% in the top ten. The sample was naive CD4+ T cells from PBMCs. The subset is: CD45RA+ positively selected. These receptors all stem from a man between 18 and 35 years old in good health. Some clones in this sample may be carry-over from other donors' samples.

For the CDR3, the DNA is TGCACCAGCAAACAACACGGGGGACAGGGGTATCAGCCCCAGCATTTT. Translation: CTSKQHGGQGYQPQHF. This sequence joins TRBV1 and TRBJ1-5; the D call of TRBD1 is as the table states it, not checked on the DNA. TRBV1 is reported as a pseudogene. This CDR3 has 16 residues.

A remark on this clone: The same CDR3 also results from other DNA sequences found in this sample. V is TRBV28 and J is TRBJ2-7, with unresolved D. V lost 5 bases to trimming and J lost 2 bases, with 4 bases between them. The CDR3 totals 11 residues. The germline V gene has CDR1 MDHEN and CDR2 SYDVKM. For the CDR3, the DNA is TGTGCCAGCAGTGGAGCCTACGAGCAGTACTTC. Residues: CASSGAYEQYF.

The CDR3 spells CSAVRTGGRETQYF. In nucleotides, the CDR3 is TGCAGCGCCGTTAGGACAGGGGGAAGGGAGACCCAGTACTTC. The chain carries TRBV29-1 and TRBJ2-5; TRBD1 aligns across 10 bases. With V trimmed by 7 bases and J by 5 bases, 10 bases remained unmatched. From germline, CDR1 is SQVTM and CDR2 ANQGSEA. The CDR3 runs 14 residues.